The rows below give T cell receptor beta chains drawn from one sample of a study of cytomegalovirus exposure and HLA in healthy donors. Sequenced by immunoSEQ multiplex PCR; TCRdb stores in-frame clones only, minus some. This repertoire shows 150,000 to 200,000 clones, 68% found once; its top ten account for about 10%. The sequencing sample was made of PBMCs. Receptor source: a man aged 25-40 years in good health and CMV-seropositive. The CDR3 runs from the conserved cysteine through the conserved F or W. D genes are given only for firm matches. Clone size is given for some rows only: seen once, a few or many times, or a class if the clone is expanded.

V gene	clone size	D gene	CDR3 length	J gene	CDR3 protein	CDR3 DNA
TRBV30	.	.	12	TRBJ1-1	CAWSTGVVEAFF	TGCGCCTGGTCGACAGGAGTGGTTGAAGCTTTCTTT
TRBV9	few	TRBD2	13	TRBJ2-4	CASSVVGLGGMHF	TGTGCCAGCAGCGTAGTCGGACTAGGTGGCATGCACTTC
TRBV5-1	.	.	14	TRBJ1-1	CASTLTGVSFEAFF	TGCGCCAGCACCCTGACAGGCGTATCCTTCGAAGCTTTCTTT
TRBV10-2	.	.	15	TRBJ2-1	CASSEANTGVGRQFF	TGCGCCAGCAGTGAGGCAAATACGGGAGTAGGAAGGCAGTTCTTC
TRBV2	few	TRBD2	16	TRBJ2-2	CASSETSGRLTGELFF	TGTGCCAGCAGCGAGACTAGCGGGAGACTCACCGGGGAGCTGTTTTTT
TRBV7-9	.	TRBD2	15	TRBJ2-1	CASSRHSGEGYEQFF	TGTGCCAGCAGCCGCCATAGCGGGGAGGGCTATGAGCAGTTCTTC
TRBV10-2	.	TRBD1	17	TRBJ2-2	CASSELLGQGNTGELFF	TGCGCCAGCAGTGAGTTACTGGGACAGGGTAACACCGGGGAGCTGTTTTTT
TRBV27	.	TRBD2	15	TRBJ2-1	CASSLSASGRTEQFF	TGTGCCAGCAGTTTATCGGCTAGCGGGAGAACTGAGCAGTTCTTC
TRBV6-6	.	.	13	TRBJ2-7	CASRPQGMREQYF	TGTGCCAGCAGACCTCAGGGGATGCGCGAGCAGTACTTC
TRBV6-1	.	TRBD2	18	TRBJ2-3	CASSEIWEAGVDGDTQYF	TGTGCCAGCAGTGAGATTTGGGAAGCGGGAGTCGATGGAGATACGCAGTATTTT
TRBV2	.	TRBD2	14	TRBJ2-1	CASTGGLAGLEQFF	TGTGCCAGCACTGGGGGACTAGCGGGACTTGAGCAGTTCTTC
TRBV7-8	.	TRBD1	15	TRBJ2-1	CASTLRPGQGFEQFF	TGTGCCAGCACCCTCCGCCCCGGACAGGGTTTTGAGCAGTTCTTC
TRBV5-1	.	.	15	TRBJ1-1	CTSLERSGLNTEAFF	TGCACCAGCCTCGAACGGTCGGGGTTGAACACTGAAGCTTTCTTT
TRBV4-2	.	.	17	TRBJ1-4	CASSQNGAGVNNEKLFF	TGTGCCAGCAGCCAAAATGGGGCAGGGGTTAATAATGAAAAACTGTTTTTT
TRBV2	few	.	14	TRBJ1-1	CASISGTLYTEAFF	TGTGCCAGCATTTCCGGGACATTATACACTGAAGCTTTCTTT
TRBV25-1	.	.	14	TRBJ2-3	CASSNPSDTDTQYF	TGTGCCAGCAGCAACCCCAGCGACACAGATACGCAGTATTTT
TRBV30	.	TRBD2	15	TRBJ2-7	CAFLAGERASGEQYF	TGTGCCTTTCTAGCGGGAGAACGGGCAAGTGGCGAGCAGTACTTC
TRBV6-1	.	.	15	TRBJ1-5	CASSEGPGSNQPQHF	TGTGCCAGCAGTGAGGGGCCCGGGAGCAATCAGCCCCAGCATTTT
TRBV4-2	many	.	16	TRBJ1-5	CASSQEVTGVYQPQHF	TGTGCCAGCAGCCAAGAAGTGACCGGGGTTTATCAGCCCCAGCATTTT
TRBV28	.	.	14	TRBJ1-3	CASSSTASGNTIYF	TGTGCCAGCAGTTCGACAGCTTCTGGAAACACCATATATTTT
TRBV11-3	.	.	15	TRBJ1-1	CASSPSGRGLTEAFF	TGTGCCAGCAGCCCCTCGGGGAGGGGCTTAACTGAAGCTTTCTTT
TRBV9	once	TRBD2	15	TRBJ2-1	CASSVLAGGPEEQFF	TGTGCCAGCAGCGTACTAGCGGGAGGGCCGGAGGAGCAGTTCTTC
TRBV19	.	.	15	TRBJ1-1	CASSTSGAMNTEAFF	TGTGCCAGTAGTACATCAGGGGCTATGAACACTGAAGCTTTCTTT
TRBV10-1	few	TRBD1	14	TRBJ1-2	CASSEVPGTGPYTF	TGCGCCAGCAGTGAAGTTCCCGGGACAGGGCCCTACACCTTC
TRBV28	once	.	14	TRBJ2-7	CASSLAATGREQYF	TGTGCCAGCAGTTTAGCTGCGACGGGGAGAGAGCAGTACTTC
TRBV30	.	.	16	TRBJ2-7	CAWSVLARTAVYEQYF	TGTGCCTGGAGTGTATTGGCCCGGACAGCCGTATACGAGCAGTACTTC
TRBV18	.	TRBD2	15	TRBJ2-1	CASSQIAGVPNEQFF	TGTGCCAGCTCACAAATCGCGGGGGTACCCAATGAGCAGTTCTTC
TRBV18	.	TRBD1	13	TRBJ2-5	CASSPGTEETQYF	TGTGCCAGCTCACCAGGGACAGAAGAGACCCAGTACTTC
TRBV11-2	.	TRBD2	16	TRBJ2-4	CASSPSERDLENIQYF	TGTGCCAGCAGCCCATCAGAGCGGGACTTGGAAAACATTCAGTACTTC
TRBV6-5	few	.	11	TRBJ2-7	CASSQSYEQYF	TGTGCCAGCAGCCAATCCTACGAGCAGTACTTC
TRBV10-3	.	TRBD2	17	TRBJ2-3	CAISEIPSGRAMDTQYF	TGTGCCATCAGTGAGATTCCTAGCGGGAGGGCCATGGATACGCAGTATTTT
TRBV6-5	.	.	13	TRBJ2-3	CASSSPNTDTQYF	TGTGCCAGCAGTTCACCTAACACAGATACGCAGTATTTT
TRBV6-1	.	TRBD1	14	TRBJ2-7	CASKGDRTGGEQYF	TGTGCCAGCAAAGGTGACAGGACAGGGGGCGAGCAGTACTTC
TRBV5-1	once	.	14	TRBJ2-7	CASSLTGNSYEQYF	TGCGCCAGCAGCTTGACCGGGAACTCCTACGAGCAGTACTTC
TRBV30	.	.	14	TRBJ2-3	CAWSAQISTDTQYF	TGTGCCTGGAGTGCCCAGATTAGCACAGATACGCAGTATTTT
TRBV2	.	TRBD1	15	TRBJ1-1	CASNVGQGALGEAFF	TGTGCCAGCAACGTGGGACAGGGGGCACTTGGTGAAGCTTTCTTT
TRBV5-1	.	.	15	TRBJ2-3	CASSFGQSSTDTQYF	TGCGCCAGCAGCTTCGGACAGTCCAGCACAGATACGCAGTATTTT
TRBV10-1	.	TRBD2	15	TRBJ2-1	CASSEAGGFDNEQFF	TGCGCCAGCAGTGAGGCGGGAGGATTTGACAATGAGCAGTTCTTC
TRBV10-2	.	.	14	TRBJ1-2	CASRAAGEGYGYTF	TGCGCCAGCAGGGCTGCTGGGGAGGGCTATGGCTACACCTTC
TRBV6-5	few	TRBD1	15	TRBJ1-1	CASSYLHQGDTEAFF	TGTGCCAGCAGTTATCTCCACCAGGGGGACACTGAAGCTTTCTTT
TRBV2	.	TRBD2	15	TRBJ2-3	CASSSGLALTDTQYF	TGTGCCAGCAGTTCCGGACTAGCGCTCACAGATACGCAGTATTTT
TRBV2	.	.	13	TRBJ1-1	CASSGAVSTEAFF	TGTGCCAGCAGTGGGGCAGTCTCCACTGAAGCTTTCTTT